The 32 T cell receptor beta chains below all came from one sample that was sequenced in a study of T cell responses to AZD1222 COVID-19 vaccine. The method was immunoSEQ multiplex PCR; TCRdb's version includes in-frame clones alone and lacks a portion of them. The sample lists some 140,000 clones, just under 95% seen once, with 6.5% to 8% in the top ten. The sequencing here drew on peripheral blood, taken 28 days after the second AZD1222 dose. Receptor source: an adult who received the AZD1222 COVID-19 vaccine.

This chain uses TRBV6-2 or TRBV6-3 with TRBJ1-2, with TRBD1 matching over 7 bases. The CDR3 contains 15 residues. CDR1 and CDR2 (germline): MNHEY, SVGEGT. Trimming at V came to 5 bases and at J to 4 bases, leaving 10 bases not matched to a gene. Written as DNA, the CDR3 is TGTGCCAGCAGTCAGCAACAGGGGAGTACCTATGGCTACACCTTC. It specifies CASSQQQGSTYGYTF.

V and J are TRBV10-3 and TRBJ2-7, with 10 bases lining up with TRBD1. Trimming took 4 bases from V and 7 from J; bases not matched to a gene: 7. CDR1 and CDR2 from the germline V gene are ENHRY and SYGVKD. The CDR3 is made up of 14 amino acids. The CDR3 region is CAISGGTGDREQYF. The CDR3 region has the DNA TGTGCCATCAGTGGAGGGACAGGGGATAGAGAGCAGTACTTC.

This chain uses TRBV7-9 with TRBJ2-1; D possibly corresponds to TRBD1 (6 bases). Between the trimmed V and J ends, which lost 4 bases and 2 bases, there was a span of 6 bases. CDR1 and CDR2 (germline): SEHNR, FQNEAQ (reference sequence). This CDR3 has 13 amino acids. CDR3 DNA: TGTGCCAGCAGCTCAGGGGCCTACAATGAGCAGTTCTTC. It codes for CASSSGAYNEQFF.

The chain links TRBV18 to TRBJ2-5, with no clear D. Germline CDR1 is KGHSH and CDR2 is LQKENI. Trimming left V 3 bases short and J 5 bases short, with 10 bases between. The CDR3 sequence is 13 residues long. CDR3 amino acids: CASSPGFLETQYF. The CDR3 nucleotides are TGTGCCAGCTCACCTGGCTTTCTGGAGACCCAGTACTTC. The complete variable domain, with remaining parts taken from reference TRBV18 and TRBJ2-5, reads NAGVMQNPRHLVRRRGQEARLRCSPMKGHSHVYWYRQLPEEGLKFMVYLQKENIIDESGMPKERFSAEFPKEGPSILRIQQVVRGDSAAYFCASSPGFLETQYFGPGTRLLVL.

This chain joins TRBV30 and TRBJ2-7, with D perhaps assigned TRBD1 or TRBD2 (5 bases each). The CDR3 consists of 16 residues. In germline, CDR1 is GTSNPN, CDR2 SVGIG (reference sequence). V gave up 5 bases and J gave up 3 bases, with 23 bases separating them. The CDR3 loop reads CAWAQRSGHVSYEQYF. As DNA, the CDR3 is TGTGCCTGGGCCCAAAGGAGCGGACACGTTAGCTACGAGCAGTACTTC. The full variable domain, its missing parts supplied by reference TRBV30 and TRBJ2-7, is SQTIHQWPATLVQPVGSPLSLECTVEGTSNPNLYWYRQAAGRGLQLLFYSVGIGQISSEVPQNLSASRPQDRQFILSSKKLLLSDSGFYLCAWAQRSGHVSYEQYFGPGTRLTVT.

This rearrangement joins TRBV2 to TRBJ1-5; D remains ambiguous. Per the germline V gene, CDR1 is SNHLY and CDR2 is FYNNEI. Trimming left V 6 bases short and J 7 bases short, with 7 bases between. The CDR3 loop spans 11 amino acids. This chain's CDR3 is CASRVGQPQHF. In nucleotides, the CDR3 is TGTGCCAGCAGAGTGGGCCAGCCCCAGCATTTT.

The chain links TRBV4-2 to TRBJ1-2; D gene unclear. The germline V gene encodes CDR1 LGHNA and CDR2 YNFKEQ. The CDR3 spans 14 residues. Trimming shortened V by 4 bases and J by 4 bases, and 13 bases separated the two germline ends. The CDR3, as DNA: TGTGCCAGCAGCCTCAATAGGGCCGGCTATGGCTACACCTTC. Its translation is CASSLNRAGYGYTF.

CDR3 protein: CASSLGQTETQYF. DNA for the CDR3: TGTGCCAGCAGCTTGGGACAAACAGAGACCCAGTACTTC. The chain couples TRBV5-8 to TRBJ2-5; no clear D gene. CDR3 length: 13 residues. The V gene's germline CDR1 is SGHTS and CDR2 YDEGEE. Trimming stripped 0 bases from V and 4 bases from J, with 7 bases between.

The CDR3 loop reads CASRPGVSGELFF. In DNA, the CDR3 is TGCGCCAGCAGGCCAGGGGTTAGCGGGGAGCTGTTTTTT. The chain couples TRBV5-1 to TRBJ2-2, with D possibly matching TRBD1 (6 bases). The germline CDR1 and CDR2 sequences are SGHRS and YFSETQ. CDR3 size: 13 residues. Trimming left V 5 bases short and J 7 bases short, with 12 bases between.

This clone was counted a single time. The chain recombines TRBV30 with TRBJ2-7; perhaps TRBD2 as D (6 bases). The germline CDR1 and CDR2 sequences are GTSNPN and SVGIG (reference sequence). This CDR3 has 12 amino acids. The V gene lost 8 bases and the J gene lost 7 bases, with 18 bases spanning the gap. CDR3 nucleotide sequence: TGTGCCGGGCCGGGCCCGGCGGGGGAGCAGTACTTC. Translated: CAGPGPAGEQYF.

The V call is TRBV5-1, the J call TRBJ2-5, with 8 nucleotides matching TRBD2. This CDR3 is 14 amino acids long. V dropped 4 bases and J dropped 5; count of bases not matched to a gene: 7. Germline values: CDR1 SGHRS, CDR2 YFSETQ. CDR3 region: CASSTGGPWETQYF. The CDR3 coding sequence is TGCGCCAGCAGCACGGGGGGGCCGTGGGAGACCCAGTACTTC.

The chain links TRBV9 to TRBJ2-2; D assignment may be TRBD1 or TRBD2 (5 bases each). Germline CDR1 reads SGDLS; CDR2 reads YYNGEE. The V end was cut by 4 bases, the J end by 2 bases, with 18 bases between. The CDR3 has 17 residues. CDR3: CASSPPGQEINTGELFF. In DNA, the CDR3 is TGTGCCAGCAGCCCCCCGGGGCAGGAGATTAACACCGGGGAGCTGTTTTTT.

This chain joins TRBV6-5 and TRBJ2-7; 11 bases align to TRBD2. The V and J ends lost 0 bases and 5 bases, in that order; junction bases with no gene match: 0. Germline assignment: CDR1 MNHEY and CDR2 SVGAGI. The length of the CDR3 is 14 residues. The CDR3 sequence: CASSYSLAGDEQYF. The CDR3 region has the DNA TGTGCCAGCAGTTACTCACTAGCGGGGGACGAGCAGTACTTC.

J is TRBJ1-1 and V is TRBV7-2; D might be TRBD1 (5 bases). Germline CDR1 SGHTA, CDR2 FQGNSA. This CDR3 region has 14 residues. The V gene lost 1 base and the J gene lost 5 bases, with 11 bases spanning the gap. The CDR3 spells CASSLGRGRTEAFF. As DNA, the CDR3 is TGTGCCAGCAGCTTAGGAAGGGGTCGGACTGAAGCTTTCTTT. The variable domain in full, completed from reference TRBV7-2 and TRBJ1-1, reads GAGVSQSPSNKVTEKGKDVELRCDPISGHTALYWYRQSLGQGLEFLIYFQGNSAPDKSGLPSDRFSAERTGGSVSTLTIQRTQQEDSAVYLCASSLGRGRTEAFFGQGTRLTVV.

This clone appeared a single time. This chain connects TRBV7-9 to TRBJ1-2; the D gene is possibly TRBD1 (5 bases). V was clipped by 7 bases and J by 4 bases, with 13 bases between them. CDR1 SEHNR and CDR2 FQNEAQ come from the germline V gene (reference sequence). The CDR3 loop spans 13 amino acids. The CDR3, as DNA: TGTGCCAGCACTCCCGGGGGGAGCTATGGCTACACCTTC. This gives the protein CASTPGGSYGYTF. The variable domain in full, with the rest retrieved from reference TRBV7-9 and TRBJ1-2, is DTGVSQNPRHKITKRGQNVTFRCDPISEHNRLYWYRQTLGQGPEFLTYFQNEAQLEKSRLLSDRFSAERPKGSFSTLEIQRTEQGDSAMYLCASTPGGSYGYTFGSGTRLTVV.

The CDR3 DNA reads as TGCGCCAGCAGCAACTTGGTCAGGGGGAAGAGCTCCTACGAGCAGTACTTC. Its translation is CASSNLVRGKSSYEQYF. V and J are TRBV10-1 and TRBJ2-7, with 7 positions matching TRBD1. This CDR3 has 17 residues. Germline V gene lookup returns CDR1 WNHNN and CDR2 SYGVQD (reference sequence). Germline trimming cut 6 bases from V and 0 bases from J; bases unmatched to any gene: 14.

The CDR3: CAISAGDKSNQPQHF. The CDR3 bases are TGTGCCATCAGTGCGGGAGATAAGAGCAATCAGCCCCAGCATTTT. The chain joins TRBV10-3 to TRBJ1-5; D gene uncertain. CDR3 length: 15 residues. Trimming shortened V by 4 bases and J by 1 base, and 11 bases separated the two germline ends. CDR1 ENHRY and CDR2 SYGVKD come from the germline V gene.

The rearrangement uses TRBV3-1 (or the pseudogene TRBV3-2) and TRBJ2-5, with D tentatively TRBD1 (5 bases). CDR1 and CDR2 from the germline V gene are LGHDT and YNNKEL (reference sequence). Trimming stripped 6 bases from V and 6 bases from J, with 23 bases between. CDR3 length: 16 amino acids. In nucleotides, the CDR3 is TGTGCCAGCAGTCAACATCGGACCAAAGTGGGGCAGACCCAGTACTTC. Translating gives CASSQHRTKVGQTQYF.

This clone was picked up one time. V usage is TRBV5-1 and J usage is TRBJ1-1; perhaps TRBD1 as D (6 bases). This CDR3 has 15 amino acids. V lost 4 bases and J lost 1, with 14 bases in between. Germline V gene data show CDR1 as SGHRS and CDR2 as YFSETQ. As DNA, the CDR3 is TGCGCCAGCAGCATAACAGGGAATGCGAACACTGAAGCTTTCTTT. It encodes CASSITGNANTEAFF.

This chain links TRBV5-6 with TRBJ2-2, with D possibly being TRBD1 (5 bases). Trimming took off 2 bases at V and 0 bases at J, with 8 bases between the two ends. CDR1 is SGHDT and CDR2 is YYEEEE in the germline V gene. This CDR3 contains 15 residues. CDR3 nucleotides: TGTGCCAGCAGCTTCTTGGGGCCGAACACCGGGGAGCTGTTTTTT. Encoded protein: CASSFLGPNTGELFF.

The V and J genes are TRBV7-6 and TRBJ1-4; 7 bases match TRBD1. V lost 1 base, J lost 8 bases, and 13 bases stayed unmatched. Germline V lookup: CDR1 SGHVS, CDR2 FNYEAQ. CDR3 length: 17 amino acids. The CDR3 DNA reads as TGTGCCAGCAGCTTAGAGGAACCGACAGGGCGGGTAGAAAAACTGTTTTTT. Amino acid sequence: CASSLEEPTGRVEKLFF.

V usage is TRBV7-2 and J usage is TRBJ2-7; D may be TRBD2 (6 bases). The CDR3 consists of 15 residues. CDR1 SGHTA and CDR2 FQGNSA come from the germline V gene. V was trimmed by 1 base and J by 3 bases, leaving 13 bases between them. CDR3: CASSLGAGNYYEQYF. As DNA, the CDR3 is TGTGCCAGCAGCTTAGGGGCGGGGAACTACTACGAGCAGTACTTC.

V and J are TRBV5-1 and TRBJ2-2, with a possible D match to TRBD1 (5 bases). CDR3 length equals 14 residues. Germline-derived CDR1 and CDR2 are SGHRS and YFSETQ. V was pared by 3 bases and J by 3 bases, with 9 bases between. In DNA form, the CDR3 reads TGCGCCAGCAGCTCAGGACAATACACCGGGGAGCTGTTTTTT. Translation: CASSSGQYTGELFF.

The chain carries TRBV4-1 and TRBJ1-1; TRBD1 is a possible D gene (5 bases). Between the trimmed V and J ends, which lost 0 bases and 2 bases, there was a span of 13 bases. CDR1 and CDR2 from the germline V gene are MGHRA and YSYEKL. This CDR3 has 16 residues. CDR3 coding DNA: TGCGCCAGCAGCCAAGAGCCGGGGCTGGGAAACACTGAAGCTTTCTTT. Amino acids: CASSQEPGLGNTEAFF.

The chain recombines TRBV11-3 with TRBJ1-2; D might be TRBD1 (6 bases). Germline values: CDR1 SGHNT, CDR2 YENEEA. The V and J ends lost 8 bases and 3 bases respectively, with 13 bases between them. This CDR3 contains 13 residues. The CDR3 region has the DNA TGTGCCAGCGAACTTTACAGGGACTATGGCTACACCTTC. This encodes CASELYRDYGYTF. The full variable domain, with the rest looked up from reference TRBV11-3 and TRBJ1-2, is EAGVVQSPRYKIIEKKQPVAFWCNPISGHNTLYWYLQNLGQGPELLIRYENEEAVDDSQLPKDRFSAERLKGVDSTLKIQPAELGDSAVYLCASELYRDYGYTFGSGTRLTVV.

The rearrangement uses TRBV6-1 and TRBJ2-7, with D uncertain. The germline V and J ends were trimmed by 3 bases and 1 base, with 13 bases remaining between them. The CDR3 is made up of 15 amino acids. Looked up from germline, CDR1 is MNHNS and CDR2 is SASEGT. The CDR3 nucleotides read TGTGCCAGCAGTGACCCAGGAGTACTTTCCTACGAGCAGTACTTC. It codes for CASSDPGVLSYEQYF.

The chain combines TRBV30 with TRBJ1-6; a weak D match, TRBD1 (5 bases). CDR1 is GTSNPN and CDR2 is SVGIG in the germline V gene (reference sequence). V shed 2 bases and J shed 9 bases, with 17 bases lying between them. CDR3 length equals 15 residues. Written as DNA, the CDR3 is TGTGCCTGGAGTAAAGGGGCGGCCAGGTTTTCACCCCTCCACTTT. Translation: CAWSKGAARFSPLHF.

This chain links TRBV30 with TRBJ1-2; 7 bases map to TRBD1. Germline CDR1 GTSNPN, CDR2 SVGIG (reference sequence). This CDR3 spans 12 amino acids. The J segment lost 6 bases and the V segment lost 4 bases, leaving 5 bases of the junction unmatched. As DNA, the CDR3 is TGTGCCTGGACGACAGGGAGCCATGGCTACACCTTC. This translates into CAWTTGSHGYTF.

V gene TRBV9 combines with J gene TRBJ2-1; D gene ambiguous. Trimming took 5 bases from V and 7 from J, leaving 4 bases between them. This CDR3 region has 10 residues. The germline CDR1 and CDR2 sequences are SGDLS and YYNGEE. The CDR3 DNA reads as TGTGCCAGCAGTGATAATGAGCAGTTCTTC. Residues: CASSDNEQFF.

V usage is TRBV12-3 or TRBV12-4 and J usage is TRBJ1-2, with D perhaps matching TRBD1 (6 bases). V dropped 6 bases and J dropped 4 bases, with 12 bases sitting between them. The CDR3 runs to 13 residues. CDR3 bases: TGTGCCAGCAGCCCCAGGACAGCCTATGGCTACACCTTC. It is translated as CASSPRTAYGYTF.

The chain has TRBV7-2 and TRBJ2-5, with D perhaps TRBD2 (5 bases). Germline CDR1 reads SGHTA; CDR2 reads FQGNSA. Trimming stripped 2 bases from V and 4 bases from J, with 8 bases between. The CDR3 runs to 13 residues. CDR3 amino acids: CASSLPSIETQYF. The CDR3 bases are TGTGCCAGCAGCTTACCTAGCATAGAGACCCAGTACTTC.

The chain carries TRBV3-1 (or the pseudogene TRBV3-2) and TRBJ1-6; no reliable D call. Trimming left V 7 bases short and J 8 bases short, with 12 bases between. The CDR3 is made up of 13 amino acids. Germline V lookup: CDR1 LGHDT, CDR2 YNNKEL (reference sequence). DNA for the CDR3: TGTGCCAGCAAACGGGGTTGGGATTCACCCCTCCACTTT. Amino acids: CASKRGWDSPLHF.